This is a list of T cell receptor beta chains from one sample in a study of blood T cell repertoires in COVID-19. TCRdb's table, derived via immunoSEQ multiplex PCR, lists solely in-frame clones and lacks some. This sample has 200,000 to 300,000 clones, with approximately 85% found just once. The specimen sequenced was peripheral blood. The receptors shown here come from a woman in her thirties with acute or convalescent COVID-19. CDR3s include the opening cysteine and the closing phenylalanine or tryptophan. Fields, in order: D gene, clone size, V gene, J gene, CDR3 protein, CDR3 DNA. The D gene is left open where the match is weak. Clone size appears in some rows only: once, few, many, or a class for an expanded clone.

TRBD1	-	TRBV29-1	TRBJ1-2	CSVWAGGGGYTF	TGCAGCGTATGGGCAGGGGGAGGTGGCTACACCTTC
TRBD1	-	TRBV25-1	TRBJ1-2	CASSPPDRVFYGYTF	TGTGCCAGCAGCCCCCCGGACAGGGTCTTTTATGGCTACACCTTC
TRBD1	-	TRBV25-1	TRBJ2-2	CASSPIWDRGRIGELFF	TGTGCCAGCAGCCCCATTTGGGACAGGGGGCGAATCGGGGAGCTGTTTTTT
TRBD1	-	TRBV18	TRBJ2-7	CASSQQGAGEQYF	TGTGCCAGCTCACAACAGGGGGCGGGCGAGCAGTACTTC
TRBD1	-	TRBV24-1	TRBJ1-3	CATSDPGQGPGNTIYF	TGTGCCACCAGTGATCCGGGACAGGGCCCTGGAAACACCATATATTTT
-	-	TRBV11-3	TRBJ2-5	CASSLRQQGQETQYF	TGTGCCAGCAGCCTCAGACAACAGGGTCAAGAGACCCAGTACTTC
-	-	TRBV30	TRBJ2-7	CAWSVRAAGVEQYF	TGTGCCTGGAGTGTACGGGCGGCCGGGGTCGAGCAGTACTTC
-	-	TRBV6-5	TRBJ2-2	CASSYRRLNTGELFF	TGTGCCAGCAGTTACCGCAGGCTAAACACCGGGGAGCTGTTTTTT
-	-	TRBV14	TRBJ2-1	CASSRPSHEQFF	TGTGCCAGCAGCCGACCTAGCCATGAGCAGTTCTTC
-	few	TRBV11-2	TRBJ1-5	CASSLTGVFQPQHF	TGTGCCAGCAGCTTAACAGGAGTTTTTCAGCCCCAGCATTTT
-	-	TRBV11-3	TRBJ2-1	CASSEMTGYNEQFF	TGTGCCAGCAGCGAAATGACAGGCTACAATGAGCAGTTCTTC
-	-	TRBV9	TRBJ2-7	CASSVGGAGAPYEQYF	TGTGCCAGCAGCGTAGGAGGGGCAGGGGCACCCTACGAGCAGTACTTC
TRBD1	-	TRBV5-4	TRBJ2-7	CASSLQGAYEQYF	TGTGCCAGCAGCTTACAGGGGGCCTACGAGCAGTACTTC
-	-	TRBV5-1	TRBJ2-2	CASSRVGENTGELFF	TGCGCCAGCAGCCGCGTCGGGGAGAACACCGGGGAGCTGTTTTTT
TRBD1	-	TRBV5-4	TRBJ1-2	CASSLAQGAFSRDGYTF	TGTGCCAGCAGCTTGGCCCAGGGGGCTTTTAGTAGGGATGGCTACACCTTC
-	-	TRBV12-3/TRBV12-4	TRBJ2-7	CASSQQSSYEQYF	TGTGCCAGCAGCCAACAGTCTTCCTACGAGCAGTACTTC
TRBD2	-	TRBV7-6	TRBJ2-3	CASSLGPAGGTRTDTQYF	TGTGCCAGCAGCTTAGGGCCAGCGGGAGGAACCCGCACAGATACGCAGTATTTT
-	-	TRBV6-5	TRBJ1-3	CASSYSREPIGNTIYF	TGTGCCAGCAGTTACTCGAGGGAACCGATAGGAAACACCATATATTTT
-	-	TRBV11-2	TRBJ2-2	CASKRTGELFF	TGTGCCAGCAAGAGGACCGGGGAGCTGTTTTTT
-	-	TRBV19	TRBJ2-1	CASSIGSSYNEQFF	TGTGCCAGTAGTATCGGGAGCTCCTACAATGAGCAGTTCTTC
-	-	TRBV6-5	TRBJ2-5	CASSYRDLETQYF	TGTGCCAGCAGTTACCGGGACTTAGAGACCCAGTACTTC
TRBD2	-	TRBV5-1	TRBJ2-2	CASSLGTRNTGELFF	TGCGCCAGCAGCCTCGGGACTAGGAACACCGGGGAGCTGTTTTTT
-	-	TRBV11-3	TRBJ2-2	CASSLVSPSQAGELFF	TGTGCCAGCAGCTTAGTTTCCCCCTCCCAGGCCGGGGAGCTGTTTTTT
-	-	TRBV7-8	TRBJ2-7	CASSLGLAETGEQYF	TGTGCCAGCAGCTTAGGATTGGCGGAGACGGGCGAGCAGTACTTC
-	-	TRBV5-6	TRBJ2-3	CASSLSGLGTDTQYF	TGTGCCAGCAGCTTATCAGGGCTCGGCACAGATACGCAGTATTTT
-	-	TRBV30	TRBJ1-1	CAWTVRDEAFF	TGTGCCTGGACGGTGAGGGATGAAGCTTTCTTT
-	-	TRBV18	TRBJ2-2	CASSPGTHYTGELFF	TGTGCCAGCTCACCTGGGACTCATTATACCGGGGAGCTGTTTTTT
-	-	TRBV4-3	TRBJ1-2	CASSQGGRARPYGYTF	TGCGCCAGCAGCCAAGGGGGCAGGGCCAGGCCCTATGGCTACACCTTC
-	-	TRBV9	TRBJ1-5	CASSVDQGRNQPQHF	TGTGCCAGCAGCGTAGATCAGGGCCGGAATCAGCCCCAGCATTTT
-	once	TRBV2	TRBJ1-1	CASSDRGMNTEAFF	TGTGCCAGCAGTGATCGGGGTATGAACACTGAAGCTTTCTTT
TRBD2	once	TRBV5-1	TRBJ2-7	CASSLADSGINYEQYF	TGCGCCAGCAGCTTGGCGGATAGCGGGATAAACTACGAGCAGTACTTC
-	-	TRBV5-1	TRBJ2-5	CASSLKETQYF	TGCGCCAGCAGCCTTAAAGAGACCCAGTACTTC
TRBD1	-	TRBV5-4	TRBJ2-7	CASSLWTGPYEQYF	TGTGCCAGCAGCTTGTGGACAGGGCCCTACGAGCAGTACTTC
-	-	TRBV6-5	TRBJ1-1	CASSYWRQGDTEAFF	TGTGCCAGCAGTTATTGGCGTCAAGGGGACACTGAAGCTTTCTTT